This TCR beta chain was sequenced for a study of blood T cell repertoires in COVID-19. In the study overall: Sources were T cells, B-cell-depleted T cells, or PBMCs; the material itself was cDNA or gDNA.

This CDR3 region has 14 residues. Trimming cost V 3 bases and J 1 base, with 12 bases left between them. Germline CDR1 DFQATT, CDR2 SNEGSKA (reference sequence). Using immunoSEQ multiplex PCR, the repertoire was profiled, and TCRdb retains in-frame clones only, with some absent. This sample has roughly 230,000 clones; around 82% occur once, and the top ten carry 3.4%. Two negative PCRs, clearance, or symptom resolution had been documented for recovered Cohort 3 donors. V usage is TRBV20-1 and J usage is TRBJ1-2, with D tentatively TRBD1 (6 bases). The clonotype originates from a man aged 50 to 59 who had recovered from COVID-19. The sample was PBMCs or T cells enriched from blood (not recorded which). CDR3 amino acids: CSASLIGGNYGYTF. The CDR3 DNA reads as TGCAGTGCTAGTCTCATAGGGGGTAACTATGGCTACACCTTC.